What follows are 24 T cell receptor beta chains derived from one specimen sequenced in a study of blood T cell repertoires in COVID-19. Data came from immunoSEQ multiplex PCR; TCRdb stores just in-frame clones and leaves some out. The sample carries some 93,000 clones, roughly 83% recorded once. What was sequenced was peripheral blood. These TCRs come from a human donor in a cohort sampled during active COVID-19.

V and J are TRBV7-3 and TRBJ1-1; 7 bases agree with TRBD1. The length of the CDR3 is 14 residues. V lost 6 bases and J lost 6; bases outside the gene matches: 10. Germline CDR1 SGHTA, CDR2 FQGTGA. The CDR3 loop is CASSEQGPPAEAFF. In nucleotides, the CDR3 is TGTGCCAGCAGTGAACAGGGGCCTCCGGCTGAAGCTTTCTTT.

The J gene is TRBJ2-3, the V gene TRBV7-3; D is ambiguous. The CDR3 runs to 13 residues. Germline V lookup: CDR1 SGHTA, CDR2 FQGTGA. V gave up 3 bases and J gave up 2 bases, with 6 bases separating them. CDR3 in amino acids: CASSLENTDTQYF. CDR3 nucleotide sequence: TGTGCCAGCAGCTTGGAGAACACAGATACGCAGTATTTT.

The chain's CDR3 is CASSPAGLAGVEQYF. The DNA for the CDR3 is TGCGCCAGCAGCCCGGCCGGACTAGCGGGAGTCGAGCAGTACTTC. The V and J genes are TRBV5-1 and TRBJ2-7; 13 bases agree with TRBD2. The CDR3 spans 15 residues. The germline CDR1 and CDR2 sequences are SGHRS and YFSETQ. Unmatched junction bases numbered 7, after V lost 4 bases and J lost 6 bases.

V gene TRBV6-5 combines with J gene TRBJ2-7; the match to TRBD2 covers 12 bases. Germline assignment: CDR1 MNHEY and CDR2 SVGAGI. Germline trimming cut 5 bases from V and 0 bases from J; bases unmatched to any gene: 2. There are 15 residues in the CDR3. CDR3 protein: CASSTSGGSSYEQYF. CDR3 DNA: TGTGCCAGCAGTACTAGCGGGGGGAGCTCCTACGAGCAGTACTTC.

The chain combines TRBV10-2 with TRBJ2-2; D call uncertain. Germline V gives CDR1 WSHSY, CDR2 SAAADI. V lost 0 bases, J lost 6 bases, and 5 bases lay in between. The CDR3 sequence is 13 residues long. As DNA, the CDR3 is TGCGCCAGCAGTGAGTCCTCCGCCGGGGAGCTGTTTTTT. As protein: CASSESSAGELFF.

The gene calls are TRBV5-4 and TRBJ2-3, with D possibly TRBD2 on 5 matching bases. CDR1 SGHNT and CDR2 YYREEE come from the germline V gene (reference sequence). The CDR3 consists of 15 residues. The ends were cut back, 3 bases at V and 2 bases at J, with 13 bases in the middle. CDR3 in amino acids: CASSSRARSTDTQYF. CDR3 nucleotide sequence: TGTGCCAGCAGCTCGCGGGCCCGGTCCACAGATACGCAGTATTTT.

The rearrangement links TRBV28 to TRBJ2-5; 15 bases are shared with TRBD2. The germline CDR1 and CDR2 sequences are MDHEN and SYDVKM. This CDR3 is built from 15 residues. V shed 8 bases, J shed 5 bases, and the junction held 6 bases outside the gene matches. CDR3 DNA sequence: TGTGCCAGCGGAGGACTAGCGGGAGGGGTGGAGACCCAGTACTTC. Translated: CASGGLAGGVETQYF.

The chain joins TRBV6-5 to TRBJ2-3; 10 bases are shared with TRBD2. Per the germline V gene, CDR1 is MNHEY and CDR2 is SVGAGI. Trimming at V came to 5 bases and at J to 1 base, leaving 3 bases not matched to a gene. This CDR3 has 15 amino acids. The CDR3 here is CASSTGTSGTDTQYF. In DNA form, the CDR3 reads TGTGCCAGCAGTACTGGGACTAGCGGCACAGATACGCAGTATTTT.

The V call is TRBV15, the J call TRBJ2-1; maybe TRBD2 (6 bases). CDR1 is LNHNV and CDR2 is YYDKDF in the germline V gene (reference sequence). V gave up 5 bases and J gave up 5 bases, with 13 bases separating them. The length of the CDR3 is 14 residues. The CDR3 reads CATSGWGLDNEQFF. The CDR3 DNA follows: TGTGCCACCAGCGGATGGGGACTCGACAATGAGCAGTTCTTC. Looking up the rest from reference TRBV15 and TRBJ2-1 gives the full variable domain: DAMVIQNPRYQVTQFGKPVTLSCSQTLNHNVMYWYQQKSSQAPKLLFHYYDKDFNNEADTPDNFQSRRPNTSFCFLDIRSPGLGDTAMYLCATSGWGLDNEQFFGPGTRLTVL.

This clone was detected a few times. The gene calls are TRBV25-1 and TRBJ2-1, with TRBD2 matching over 8 bases. From germline, CDR1 is MGHDK and CDR2 SYGVNS. V shed 5 bases and J 9 bases; nucleotides not matched to a gene: 15. The CDR3 runs 16 residues. The CDR3 region has the DNA TGTGCCAGCAGTAAACCGGGACTAGTCACACAGGGTGAGCAGTTCTTC. Translating it yields CASSKPGLVTQGEQFF.

The chain has TRBV29-1 and TRBJ2-5, with TRBD1 identical over 7 bases. The germline CDR1 and CDR2 sequences are SQVTM and ANQGSEA. The CDR3 loop spans 13 amino acids. Losses at the gene ends were 2 bases for V and 5 bases for J; bases not matched to a gene: 5. CDR3 coding DNA: TGCAGCGTTGAACCGACAGGGCGGGAGACCCAGTACTTC. Protein sequence: CSVEPTGRETQYF.

This clone was observed once. The chain combines TRBV19 with TRBJ2-7; 7 nucleotides agree with TRBD1. CDR1 and CDR2 from the germline V gene are LNHDA and SQIVND (reference sequence). V shed 7 bases, J shed 6 bases, and the junction held 21 bases outside the gene matches. This CDR3 is 17 amino acids long. In DNA, the CDR3 is TGTGCCAGTAAACGAACCGCCAACAGGGACCGACAGGGCGAGCAGTACTTC. Translating gives CASKRTANRDRQGEQYF.

CDR3: CATRVVRTYNEQFF. CDR3 nucleotide sequence: TGTGCCACCAGGGTGGTCAGGACCTACAATGAGCAGTTCTTC. The genes are TRBV6-6 and TRBJ2-1, with a weak D call TRBD1 (5 bases). This CDR3 is built from 14 residues. V lost 10 bases to trimming and J lost 2 bases, with 15 bases between them. The germline gives CDR1 MNHNY, CDR2 SVGAGI (reference sequence).

The chain joins TRBV27 to TRBJ2-1; D call uncertain. Germline values: CDR1 MNHEY, CDR2 SMNVEV (reference sequence). The CDR3 spans 12 residues. V was cut by 5 bases and J by 0 bases, with 2 bases left in between. The CDR3 DNA sequence: TGTGCCAGCAGTCGCTCCTACAATGAGCAGTTCTTC. It yields the protein CASSRSYNEQFF.

This clone was seen more than once but under ten times. The V and J genes are TRBV7-8 and TRBJ1-2, with 8 bases aligning to TRBD1. V trimming: 5 bases; J trimming: 8 bases; junction bases outside the gene matches: 4. CDR1 is SGHVS, CDR2 FQNEAQ, per germline. The CDR3 contains 12 residues. This CDR3 reads CASSPGQGGYTF. The CDR3 coding sequence is TGTGCCAGCAGCCCTGGACAGGGCGGCTACACCTTC. Supplemented by reference TRBV7-8 and TRBJ1-2, the full variable domain reads GAGVSQSPRYKVAKRGQDVALRCDPISGHVSLFWYQQALGQGPEFLTYFQNEAQLDKSGLPSDRFFAERPEGSVSTLKIQRTQQEDSAVYLCASSPGQGGYTFGSGTRLTVV.

The chain couples TRBV7-9 to TRBJ2-3, with 7 bases lining up with TRBD2. With 5 bases clipped from V and 6 bases from J, the junction kept 8 bases outside the gene matches. The CDR3 totals 14 residues. Germline loops: CDR1 SEHNR, CDR2 FQNEAQ (reference sequence). The CDR3 DNA sequence: TGTGCCAGCAGCCGACTCAATAGCGGGGATACGCAGTATTTT. Translated: CASSRLNSGDTQYF.

CDR3 protein: CASSLGLESYNEQFF. The CDR3 coding sequence is TGTGCCAGCAGCTTAGGGCTGGAGTCCTACAATGAGCAGTTCTTC. The rearrangement joins TRBV11-2 to TRBJ2-1, with D uncertain. V was shortened by 1 base and J by 1 base, with 8 bases between the two germline ends. This CDR3 contains 15 residues. The germline CDR1 and CDR2 sequences are SGHAT and FQNNGV.

The chain uses TRBV4-3 and TRBJ2-5; TRBD2 might be the D (6 bases). The germline CDR1 and CDR2 sequences are LGHNA and YSLEER. Trimming pared 1 base from V and 5 bases from J, leaving 14 bases between. The CDR3 spans 15 residues. CDR3 sequence: CASSQGWGVGETQYF. CDR3 sequence (DNA): TGCGCCAGCAGCCAAGGTTGGGGGGTTGGGGAGACCCAGTACTTC.

This sequence joins TRBV28 and TRBJ2-7; the match to TRBD1 covers 7 bases. V lost 5 bases and J lost 6; bases outside the gene matches: 7. CDR1 and CDR2 from the germline V gene are MDHEN and SYDVKM. CDR3 length equals 13 residues. The CDR3 DNA sequence: TGTGCCAGCAGTGGCGGACAGGATTCCGAGCAGTACTTC. Protein product: CASSGGQDSEQYF. Full variable domain (remainder filled in from reference TRBV28 and TRBJ2-7): DVKVTQSSRYLVKRTGEKVFLECVQDMDHENMFWYRQDPGLGLRLIYFSYDVKMKEKGDIPEGYSVSREKKERFSLILESASTNQTSMYLCASSGGQDSEQYFGPGTRLTVT.

The chain couples TRBV2 to TRBJ2-7, with TRBD2 matching 9 bases. The V and J ends lost 0 bases and 2 bases, in that order; junction bases with no gene match: 2. The CDR3 has 15 residues. Per the germline V gene, CDR1 is SNHLY and CDR2 is FYNNEI. The CDR3 spells CASSEAGTSTYEQYF. The CDR3, as DNA: TGTGCCAGCAGTGAAGCTGGGACTAGCACCTACGAGCAGTACTTC. Using reference TRBV2 and TRBJ2-7 for the parts outside the CDR3, the full variable domain is EPEVTQTPSHQVTQMGQEVILRCVPISNHLYFYWYRQILGQKVEFLVSFYNNEISEKSEIFDDQFSVERPDGSNFTLKIRSTKLEDSAMYFCASSEAGTSTYEQYFGPGTRLTVT.

J is TRBJ2-5 and V is TRBV9, with TRBD2 matching 11 bases. V gave up 4 bases and J gave up 3 bases; unmatched junction bases: 2. The length of the CDR3 is 14 residues. Germline loops: CDR1 SGDLS, CDR2 YYNGEE. CDR3 amino acids: CASSLGLAEETQYF. As DNA, the CDR3 is TGTGCCAGCAGCTTGGGACTAGCGGAAGAGACCCAGTACTTC.

V gene TRBV5-1 combines with J gene TRBJ2-7, with D possibly matching TRBD2 (6 bases). This CDR3 is built from 16 residues. Trimming shortened V by 0 bases and J by 0 bases, and 13 bases separated the two germline ends. CDR1 and CDR2 from the germline V gene are SGHRS and YFSETQ. CDR3 residues: CASSLDGGSISYEQYF. Written as DNA, the CDR3 is TGCGCCAGCAGCTTGGATGGGGGGTCAATCTCCTACGAGCAGTACTTC.

The chain employs TRBV6-5 and TRBJ2-1, with 9 positions matching TRBD2. V lost 2 bases, J lost 15 bases, and 11 bases stayed unmatched. The CDR3 totals 14 residues. CDR1 is MNHEY, CDR2 SVGAGI, per germline. CDR3 protein: CASSYGGGREFWFF. The CDR3 region has the DNA TGTGCCAGCAGTTACGGAGGCGGGAGGGAGTTTTGGTTCTTC.

The chain combines TRBV5-1 with TRBJ2-1; 10 bases map to TRBD2. Germline trimming cut 7 bases from V and 4 bases from J; bases unmatched to any gene: 11. The germline gives CDR1 SGHRS, CDR2 YFSETQ. This CDR3 region has 16 residues. In DNA, the CDR3 is TGCGCCAGCGCCACAGGGGGGGGACTAGCGTACAATGAGCAGTTCTTC. This translates into CASATGGGLAYNEQFF. Using reference TRBV5-1 and TRBJ2-1 for the parts outside the CDR3, the full variable domain is KAGVTQTPRYLIKTRGQQVTLSCSPISGHRSVSWYQQTPGQGLQFLFEYFSETQRNKGNFPGRFSGRQFSNSRSEMNVSTLELGDSALYLCASATGGGLAYNEQFFGPGTRLTVL.